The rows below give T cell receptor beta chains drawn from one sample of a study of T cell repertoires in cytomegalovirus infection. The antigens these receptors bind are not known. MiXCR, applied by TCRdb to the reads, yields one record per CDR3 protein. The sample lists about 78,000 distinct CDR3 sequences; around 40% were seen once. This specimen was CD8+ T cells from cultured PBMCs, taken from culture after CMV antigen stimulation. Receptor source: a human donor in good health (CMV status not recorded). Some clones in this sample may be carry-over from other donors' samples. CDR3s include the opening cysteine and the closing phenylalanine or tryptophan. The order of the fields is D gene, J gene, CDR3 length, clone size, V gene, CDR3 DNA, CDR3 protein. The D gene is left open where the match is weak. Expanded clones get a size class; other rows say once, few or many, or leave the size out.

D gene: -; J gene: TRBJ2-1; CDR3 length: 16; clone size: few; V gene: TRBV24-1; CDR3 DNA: TGTGCCACCAGTGTTACCGGGACAGGGACTAGTTTTGAGCAGTTCTTC; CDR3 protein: CATSVTGTGTSFEQFF
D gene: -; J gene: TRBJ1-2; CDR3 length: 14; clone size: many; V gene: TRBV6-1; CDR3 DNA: TGTGCCAGCAGTGGGGACGTTTTTAACTATGGCTACACCTTC; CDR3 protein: CASSGDVFNYGYTF
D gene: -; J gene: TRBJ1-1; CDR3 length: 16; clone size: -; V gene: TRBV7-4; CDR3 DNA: TGTGCCAGCAGTTTAGCTCCGGGGTACCAGAACACTGAAGCTTTCTTT; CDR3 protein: CASSLAPGYQNTEAFF
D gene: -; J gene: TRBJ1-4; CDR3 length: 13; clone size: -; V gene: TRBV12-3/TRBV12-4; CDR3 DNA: TGTGCCAGCAGTTACCGCCCTAATGAAAAACTGTTTTTT; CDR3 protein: CASSYRPNEKLFF
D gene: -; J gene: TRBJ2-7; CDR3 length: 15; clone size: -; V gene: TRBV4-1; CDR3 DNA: TGCGCCAGCAGCCAAGACGGGTCAGGGGCCTACGAGCAGTACTTC; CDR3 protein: CASSQDGSGAYEQYF
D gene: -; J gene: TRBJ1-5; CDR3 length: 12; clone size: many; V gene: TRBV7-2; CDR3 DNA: TGTGCCAGCAGCTTTGACAATCAGCCCCAGCATTTT; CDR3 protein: CASSFDNQPQHF
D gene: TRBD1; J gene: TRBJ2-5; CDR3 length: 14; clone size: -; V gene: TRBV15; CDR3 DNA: TGTGCCACCAGCAGTGGGACAGGGAGGGAGACCCAGTACTTC; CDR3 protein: CATSSGTGRETQYF
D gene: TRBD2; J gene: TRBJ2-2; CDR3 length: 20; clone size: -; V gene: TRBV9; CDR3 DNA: TGTGCCAGCAGCGCACCGGGACTAGCGGGCCAATGGACAAACACCGGGGAGCTGTTTTTT; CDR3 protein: CASSAPGLAGQWTNTGELFF
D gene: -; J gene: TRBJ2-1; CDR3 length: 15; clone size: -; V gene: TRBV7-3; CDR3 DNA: TGTGCCAGCAGCTTCGGCTCCACGTCATCGCTTGAGCAGTTCTTC; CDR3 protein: CASSFGSTSSLEQFF
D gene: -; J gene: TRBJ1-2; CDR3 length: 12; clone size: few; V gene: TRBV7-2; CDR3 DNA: TGTGCCAGCAGCCCTAAGACCTCTGGCTACACCTTC; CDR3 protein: CASSPKTSGYTF
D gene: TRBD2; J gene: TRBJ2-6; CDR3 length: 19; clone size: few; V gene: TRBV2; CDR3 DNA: TGTGCCAGCAGCTCGACCCAAGGACTAGCCGTATCTGGGGCCAACGTCCTGACTTTC; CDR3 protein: CASSSTQGLAVSGANVLTF
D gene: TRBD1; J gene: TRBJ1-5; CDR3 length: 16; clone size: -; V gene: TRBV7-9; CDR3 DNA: TGTGCCAGCAGCCCCGAGGGACAGGGTATAGATCAGCCCCAGCATTTT; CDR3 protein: CASSPEGQGIDQPQHF
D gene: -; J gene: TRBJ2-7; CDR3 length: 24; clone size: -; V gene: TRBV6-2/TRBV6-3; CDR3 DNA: TGTGCCAGCAGTTACTCGATTGTTCGTTTATTGTTTCGGTCTGTCAACCTCGTTTTTTACGAGCAGTACTTC; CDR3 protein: CASSYSIVRLLFRSVNLVFYEQYF
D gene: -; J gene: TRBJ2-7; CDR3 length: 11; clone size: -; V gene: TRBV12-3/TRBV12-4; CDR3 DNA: TGTGCCAGCACCCAGGGGGGAGAGCAGTACTTC; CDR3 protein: CASTQGGEQYF
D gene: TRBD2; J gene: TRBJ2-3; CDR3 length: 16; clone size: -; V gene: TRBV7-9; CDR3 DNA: TGTGCCAGCAGCTCGCTTAGCGGGACTAGCACAGATACGCAGTATTTT; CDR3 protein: CASSSLSGTSTDTQYF
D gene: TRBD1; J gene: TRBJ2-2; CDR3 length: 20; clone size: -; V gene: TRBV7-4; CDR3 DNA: TGTGCCAGCAGCCCGACAGGGGCAGGTGTATTCCGAACGGACACCGGGGAGCTGTTTTTT; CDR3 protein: CASSPTGAGVFRTDTGELFF
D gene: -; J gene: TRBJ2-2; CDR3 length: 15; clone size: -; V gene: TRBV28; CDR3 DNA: TGTGCCGGAGGGGGGGGGGCGTCTAACACCGGGGAGCTGTTTTTT; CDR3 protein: CAGGGGASNTGELFF
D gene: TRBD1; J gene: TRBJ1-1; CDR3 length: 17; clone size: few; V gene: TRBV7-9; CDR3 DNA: TGTGCCAGCAGCCCGGGGGACAGGGTACAATTGAACACTGAAGCTTTCTTT; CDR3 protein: CASSPGDRVQLNTEAFF
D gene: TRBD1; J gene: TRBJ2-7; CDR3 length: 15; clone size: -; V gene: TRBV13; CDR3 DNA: TGTGCCAGCAGCCTAGGTCTGACAGGGGGGTACGAGCAGTACTTC; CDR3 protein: CASSLGLTGGYEQYF
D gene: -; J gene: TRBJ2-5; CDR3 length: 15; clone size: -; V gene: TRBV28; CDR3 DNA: TGTGCCAGCAGTTTTTTGAACAGCCTGGGAGAGACCCAGTACTTC; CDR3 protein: CASSFLNSLGETQYF
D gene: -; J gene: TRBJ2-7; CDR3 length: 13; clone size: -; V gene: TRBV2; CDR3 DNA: TGTGCCACCGCGGGAGACAGGGCCCACGAGCAGTACTTC; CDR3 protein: CATAGDRAHEQYF
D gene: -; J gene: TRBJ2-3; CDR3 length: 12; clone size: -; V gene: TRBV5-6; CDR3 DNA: TGTGCCAGCAGCCCCCAGTTGGATACGCAGTATTTT; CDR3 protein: CASSPQLDTQYF
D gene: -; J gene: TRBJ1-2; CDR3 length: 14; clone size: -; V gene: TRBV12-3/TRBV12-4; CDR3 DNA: TGTGCCAGCACCCCGGACAGCGCTAACTATGGCTACACCTTC; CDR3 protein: CASTPDSANYGYTF
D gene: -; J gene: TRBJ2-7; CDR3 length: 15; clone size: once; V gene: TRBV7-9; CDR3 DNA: TGTGCCAGCAGCTTAATCGGGACGTCATCCTACGAGCAGTACTTC; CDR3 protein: CASSLIGTSSYEQYF
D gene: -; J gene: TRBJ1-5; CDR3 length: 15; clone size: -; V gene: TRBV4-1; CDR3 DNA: TGCGCCAGCAGCCAAGCCCTCAGGGTGGGGACGCCCCAGCATTTT; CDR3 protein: CASSQALRVGTPQHF
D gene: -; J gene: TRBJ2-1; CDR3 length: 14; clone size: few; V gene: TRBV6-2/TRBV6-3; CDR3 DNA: TGTGCCAGCAGGGAGGGATGGACCGACATTGAGCAGTTCTTC; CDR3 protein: CASREGWTDIEQFF
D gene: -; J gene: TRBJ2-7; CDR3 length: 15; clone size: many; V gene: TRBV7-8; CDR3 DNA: TGTGCCAGCAGCTCCCCCCCGGGGGCGTCCTACGAGCAGTACTTC; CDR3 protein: CASSSPPGASYEQYF
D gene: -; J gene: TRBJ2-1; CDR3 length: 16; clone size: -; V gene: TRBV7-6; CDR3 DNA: TGTGCCAGCAGCTTAGTAGGGACAAGGACCTACAATGAGCAGTTCTTC; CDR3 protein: CASSLVGTRTYNEQFF
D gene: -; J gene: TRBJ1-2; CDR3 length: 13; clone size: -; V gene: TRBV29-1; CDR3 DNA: TGCAGCGTTGGCCCTCTTCGGAACTATGGCTACACCTTC; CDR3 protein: CSVGPLRNYGYTF
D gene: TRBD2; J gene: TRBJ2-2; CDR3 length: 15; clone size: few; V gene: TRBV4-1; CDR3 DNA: TGCGCCAGCAGCCAAGTCGGGACTAGCTTCGGGGAGCTGTTTTTT; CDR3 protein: CASSQVGTSFGELFF
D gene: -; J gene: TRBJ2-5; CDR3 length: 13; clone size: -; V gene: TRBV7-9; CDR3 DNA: TGTGCCAGCAGCTTAGAGAGACAAGAGACCCAGTACTTC; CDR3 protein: CASSLERQETQYF
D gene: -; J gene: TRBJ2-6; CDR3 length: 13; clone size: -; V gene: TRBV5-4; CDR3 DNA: TGTGCCAGCGGGGCCTCTGGGGCCAACGTCCTGACTTTC; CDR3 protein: CASGASGANVLTF
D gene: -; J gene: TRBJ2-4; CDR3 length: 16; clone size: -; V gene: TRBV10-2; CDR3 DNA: TGCGCCAGCAGTGAGTCGTACGGACTAGCCAAAAACATTCAGTACTTC; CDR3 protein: CASSESYGLAKNIQYF
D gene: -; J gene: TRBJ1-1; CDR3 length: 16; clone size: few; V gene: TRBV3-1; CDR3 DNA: TGTGCCAGCAGCCAAATATGGGCAGGGAGAGTCCCTGAAGCTTTCTTT; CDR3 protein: CASSQIWAGRVPEAFF
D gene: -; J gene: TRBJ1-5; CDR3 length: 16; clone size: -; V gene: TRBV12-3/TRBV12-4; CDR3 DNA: TGTGCCAGCAGTTTTGGGCCCAGCGAGAGCAATCAGCCCCAGCATTTT; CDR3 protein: CASSFGPSESNQPQHF
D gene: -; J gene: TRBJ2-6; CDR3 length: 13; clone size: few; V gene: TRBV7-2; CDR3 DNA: TGTGCCAGCAGCTTAACTGGGGCCAACGTCCTGACTTTC; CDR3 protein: CASSLTGANVLTF
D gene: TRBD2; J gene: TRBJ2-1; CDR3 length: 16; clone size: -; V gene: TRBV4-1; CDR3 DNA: TGCGCCAGCAGCCACTCCTGGGGGGGGGGTTACAATGAGCAGTTCTTC; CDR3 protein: CASSHSWGGGYNEQFF
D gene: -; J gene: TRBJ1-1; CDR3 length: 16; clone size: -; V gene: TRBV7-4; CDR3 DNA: TGTGCCAGCAGCTCCTCTTCCGGGACCTCGGACACTGAAGCTTTCTTT; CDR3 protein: CASSSSSGTSDTEAFF
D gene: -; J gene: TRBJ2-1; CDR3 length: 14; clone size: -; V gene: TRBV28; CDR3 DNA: TGTGCCAGCAGTTTTCGGGGGGCGCACAATGAGCAGTTCTTC; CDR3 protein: CASSFRGAHNEQFF
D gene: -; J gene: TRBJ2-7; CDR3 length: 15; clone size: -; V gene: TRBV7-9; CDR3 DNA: TGTGCCAGCAGCTTAGATGAGGGACACATCTACGAGCAGTACTTC; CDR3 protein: CASSLDEGHIYEQYF
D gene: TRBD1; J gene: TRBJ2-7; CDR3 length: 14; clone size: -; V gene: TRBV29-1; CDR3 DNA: TGCAGCATAGGGGAGGGACAGGGTCGTTTCGAGCAGTACTTC; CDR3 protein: CSIGEGQGRFEQYF
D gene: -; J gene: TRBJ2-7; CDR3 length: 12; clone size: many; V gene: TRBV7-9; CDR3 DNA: TGTGCCAGCAGCTTAGGATCAAACGAGCAGTACTTC; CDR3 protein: CASSLGSNEQYF
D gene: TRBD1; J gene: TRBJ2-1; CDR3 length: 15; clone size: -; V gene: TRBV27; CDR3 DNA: TGTGCCAGCAGTTTAACGACAGGGCCCTACAATGAGCAGTTCTTC; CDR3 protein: CASSLTTGPYNEQFF
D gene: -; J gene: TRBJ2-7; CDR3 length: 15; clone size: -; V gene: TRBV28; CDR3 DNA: TGTGCCAGCAGTTTATCTCCAGGCTATGAGTACGAGCAGTACTTC; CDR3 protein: CASSLSPGYEYEQYF
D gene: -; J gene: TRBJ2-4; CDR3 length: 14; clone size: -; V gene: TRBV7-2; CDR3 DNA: TGTGCCAGCAGCGTCGGGGGGCGCATGAACATTCAGTACTTC; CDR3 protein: CASSVGGRMNIQYF
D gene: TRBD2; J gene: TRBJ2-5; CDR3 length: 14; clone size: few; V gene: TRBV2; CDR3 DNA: TGTGCCAGCAGTGAACCTAGCGGACAAGAGACCCAGTACTTC; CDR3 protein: CASSEPSGQETQYF
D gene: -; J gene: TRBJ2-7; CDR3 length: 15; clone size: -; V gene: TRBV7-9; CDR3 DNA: TGTGCCAGCAGCTCCCAGACAGGACAGATTTACGAGCAGTACTTC; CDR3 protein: CASSSQTGQIYEQYF
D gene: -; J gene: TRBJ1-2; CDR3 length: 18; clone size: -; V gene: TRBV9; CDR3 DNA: TGTGCCAGCAGCTATTCGAGGGATGGGCAGGCTATTAACTATGGCTACACCTTC; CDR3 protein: CASSYSRDGQAINYGYTF